What follows are 10 T cell receptor beta chains derived from one specimen sequenced in a study of blood T cells in healthy people across ages. For the second PCR, which ran for about 7 to 11 cycles, a sample-barcoded 5' primer and a J-beta primer mix were used. Each CDR3 protein is one row after TCRdb ran MiXCR on the 5' RACE reads. The sample yields some 1.5 million distinct CDR3 sequences, roughly 30% seen once. What was sequenced was blood. The receptors were gathered from a woman in her 30s in good health.

This clonotype was seen more than once but under ten times. The V and J genes are TRBV4-3 and TRBJ2-3; a weak D match, TRBD1 (6 bases). The CDR3 is 16 residues long. Germline CDR1 and CDR2: LGHNA and YSLEER. V lost 3 bases to trimming and J lost 4 bases, with 17 bases between them. In nucleotides, the CDR3 is TGCGCCAGCAGCCAGGGAACACACAGGGTTTCAGATACGCAGTATTTT. Amino acid sequence: CASSQGTHRVSDTQYF.

J is TRBJ1-3 and V is TRBV20-1, with D uncertain. The CDR3 extends over 14 amino acids. V lost 6 bases to trimming and J lost 1 base, with 13 bases between them. Germline CDR1 is DFQATT and CDR2 is SNEGSKA (reference sequence). CDR3 DNA: TGCAGTGCCTGGACGGCTTATTCTGGAAACACCATATATTTT. Translation: CSAWTAYSGNTIYF.

Only a few counts were recorded for this clonotype. The V gene is TRBV2, the J gene TRBJ1-4; no clear D gene. This CDR3 spans 13 amino acids. The ends were cut back, 7 bases at V and 7 bases at J, with 13 bases in the middle. CDR1 SNHLY and CDR2 FYNNEI come from the germline V gene. The CDR3 reads CASNIEEAEKLFF. The CDR3 region has the DNA TGTGCCAGCAATATTGAGGAGGCTGAAAAACTGTTTTTT.

The CDR3 DNA follows: TGTGCCAGCAGCCCGGACCGTGGAGGGCGGACCCAGTACTTC. As protein: CASSPDRGGRTQYF. This rearrangement joins TRBV11-2 to TRBJ2-5; maybe TRBD2 (6 bases). V dropped 5 bases and J dropped 7 bases, with 17 bases sitting between them. Germline V gene lookup returns CDR1 SGHAT and CDR2 FQNNGV. The CDR3 totals 14 residues.

This clonotype was detected only a few times. This chain links TRBV6-5 with TRBJ2-6; a possible D gene is TRBD1 (5 bases). The germline V gene encodes CDR1 MNHEY and CDR2 SVGAGI. Trimming pared 0 bases from V and 0 bases from J, leaving 18 bases between. The length of the CDR3 is 20 residues. The CDR3 DNA reads as TGTGCCAGCAGTTACTCTCGAAGGGGAACACCAGACTCTGGGGCCAACGTCCTGACTTTC. Translated: CASSYSRRGTPDSGANVLTF.

This clonotype was seen a few times. Germline and junction disagree at one end, which may indicate a read error. The V and J genes are TRBV10-3 and TRBJ2-7; the match to TRBD2 covers 7 bases. Germline-derived CDR1 and CDR2 are ENHRY and SYGVKD. This CDR3 is built from 16 residues. The DNA for the CDR3 is TGTGCCATCAGTGACAGCGGCAGCGGGAAGTCCTACGGGCAGTACTTC. Its translation is CAISDSGSGKSYGQYF.

This clonotype was detected only a few times. The rearrangement uses TRBV12-3 or TRBV12-4 and TRBJ1-5; D unresolved. V lost 6 bases to trimming and J lost 3 bases, with 18 bases between them. This CDR3 spans 16 amino acids. DNA for the CDR3: TGTGCCAGCAGCTCCACGACCGGGGTGGTCAATCAGCCCCAGCATTTT. It encodes CASSSTTGVVNQPQHF.

The chain has TRBV12-3 or TRBV12-4 and TRBJ1-2; D unclear. The CDR3 has 11 residues. V dropped 11 bases and J dropped 5 bases, with 12 bases sitting between them. This CDR3 reads CAPSLGYGYTF. The CDR3 nucleotides read TGTGCCCCCTCCCTTGGGTATGGCTACACCTTC.

This clonotype was detected many times. V gene TRBV5-1 combines with J gene TRBJ2-1; D gene unclear. V dropped 2 bases and J dropped 3 bases, with 6 bases sitting between them. Germline assignment: CDR1 SGHRS and CDR2 YFSETQ. The CDR3 runs 13 residues. This CDR3 is CASSFQGYNEQFF. As DNA, the CDR3 is TGCGCCAGCAGCTTTCAAGGCTACAATGAGCAGTTCTTC.

About this clonotype: An end of the junction does not agree with germline; a read error may underlie this. The chain joins TRBV18 to TRBJ1-2; D perhaps matches TRBD1 (6 bases). The germline CDR1 and CDR2 sequences are KGHSH and LQKENI. The CDR3 sequence is 13 residues long. The CDR3 DNA is TGTGCCAGCCCACCAGGGGTTAACTATGGCTACACCTTC. It is translated as CASPPGVNYGYTF. Full variable domain (outside the CDR3, taken from reference TRBV18 and TRBJ1-2): NAGVMQNPRHLVRRRGQEARLRCSPMKGHSHVYWYRQLPEEGLKFMVYLQKENIIDESGMPKERFSAEFPKEGPSILRIQQVVRGDSAAYFCASPPGVNYGYTFGSGTRLTVV.